This T cell receptor (beta chain) was retrieved from a study of shared clonotypes between healthy human individuals (dated by TCRdb to about 2020). Background on the whole study: The cohort included a few men and two women between 18 and 49 years of age. Per donor, leukapheresis produced somewhere between about 0.9 and 10 billion PBMCs. Blood TCR repertoires of 5 or 6 healthy adults were deeply sequenced to estimate repertoire size and the extent of clonotype sharing between individuals. For each donor, CD4 naive and CD4 memory were each run on three plates, CD8 naive on two plates, and CD8 memory on one plate. Libraries were prepared and TCR repertoires were sequenced by different laboratories using diverse techniques, in order to increase sequencing depth and limit assay-specific biases.

General conclusions and limits of the study: Roughly 5.2% of naive CD4, 3.5% of naive CD8, approximately 2.2% of memory CD4, and 0.35% to 0.4% of memory CD8 clonotypes were shared across several donors. Only blood was sampled, and tissue TCR repertoires likely differ from those in blood. Higher generation probabilities were observed for clonotypes shared by all four sorted-subset donors than for non-shared clonotypes. Incomplete sequencing was indicated by rarefaction of sorted-subset datasets, despite the large sequencing depth. Pairwise subsampling led to the expectation that sequencing depth would affect the degree of clonotype sharing among donors. The small number of donors limited the genetic and exposure-history diversity represented. Larger estimated clonotype richness was generally found for naive subsets than for memory subsets.

About this clone: It lacks a known antigen. No qualities accompany the bases; no much larger clone lies one base away.

Using the deep immunoSEQ assay, TCR CDR3 regions were amplified from genomic DNA by multiplex PCR. Genomic DNA extracted from each cell subset was distributed evenly over all wells of several immunoSEQ 96-well plates, and each plate served as one replicate. For sorted subsets, each replicate PCR was loaded with approximately 200 ng genomic DNA, equivalent to about 33,000 T cell genomes. Purified libraries were measured with a Qubit 3.0 fluorometer, size-checked on a Bioanalyzer 2100, and measured again with the KAPA Library Quantification kit. Each immunoSEQ 96-well plate was sequenced on its own single-read 150-cycle Illumina NextSeq 550 flow cell. The paper's data handling went like this. The immunoSEQ output contained only junctional sequences without quality scores, so filtering could not match that applied to full-length reads. Sequences were annotated with PyIR, a Python wrapper for IgBLAST v1.9, using IMGT germline references to assign V/J genes and CDR3. Reads with weak V/J assignments (E-value above 1e-6), missing CDR3, stop codons, out-of-frame junctions, or ambiguous translated residues were removed. V3J clonotypes were defined as sequences sharing the same inferred V gene, J gene, and CDR3 amino acid sequence. Percentage overlap between repertoires was calculated by dividing the number of shared unique clonotypes by the size of the smaller repertoire. Repertoire richness was assessed with RTK rarefaction, the Chao1 estimator, and Recon v2.1 estimates of unobserved clonotypes. Generation probabilities were computed with OLGA for all TCRbeta clonotypes obtained by the gDNA method from several donors. TCRdb carries this immuneACCESS record with in-frame sequences only. Its versions omit some clonotypes, under half of them owing to an unresolved V gene in the studies checked, with the rest unexplained. The DNA was the basis for D and trimming; V, J and clone size are from that table. In this sample the table shows some 2 million clones, roughly 94% of which occur a single time. The ten largest clonotypes hold roughly 1% of the sample.

V is pared back by 3 bases and J by 3 bases, with 15 bases lying between the germline termini. There are 15 amino acids in the CDR3, from cysteine to phenylalanine inclusive. Here the CDR3 DNA is all that survives: 45 bases in frame from base 1. Via the germline V gene, CDR1 is LGHNA and CDR2 YSLEER. CD8 naive samples were CD45RO-negative cells positively selected for CCR7, giving a CD45RA+CCR7+ population that excluded TemRA cells. Donors were healthy HIV-negative adults with no recently reported acute infections or vaccinations. All donors were Caucasian adults living in Nashville, Tennessee, USA. Blood was obtained by leukapheresis, after which PBMCs were separated by Ficoll-Histopaque density gradient centrifugation and cryopreserved in liquid nitrogen vapor phase. Analytical flow cytometry was used to check the purity and quantity of every magnetically sorted T cell population. Genomic DNA was isolated from each sorted fraction and quantified by UV absorbance on a Nanodrop 2000c.

The receptor was derived from a man aged 18 to 30 in good health. Sequenced material: naive CD8+ T cells sorted from blood. According to the study, the label for this sample's cell subset or site signals: CD45RA+CCR7+. The chain uses TRBV4-3 and TRBJ2-7; the D gene is possibly TRBD1 or TRBD2, each agreeing over 5 bases. The CDR3 amino acid sequence is: CASSQGRGVGYEQYF. The DNA sequence is TGCGCCAGCAGCCAGGGAAGAGGGGTTGGCTACGAGCAGTACTTC.